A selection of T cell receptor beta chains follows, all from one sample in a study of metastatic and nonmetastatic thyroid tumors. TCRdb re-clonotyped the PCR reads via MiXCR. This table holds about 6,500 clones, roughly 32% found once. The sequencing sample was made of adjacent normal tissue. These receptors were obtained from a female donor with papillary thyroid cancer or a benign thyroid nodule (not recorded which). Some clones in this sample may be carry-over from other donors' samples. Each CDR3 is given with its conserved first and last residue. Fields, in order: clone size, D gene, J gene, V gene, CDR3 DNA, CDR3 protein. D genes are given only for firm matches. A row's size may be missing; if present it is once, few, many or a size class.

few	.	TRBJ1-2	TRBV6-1	TGTGCCAGCAGTAGTAGCAGGGAAAGATATGGCTACACCTTC	CASSSSRERYGYTF
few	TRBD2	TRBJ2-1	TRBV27	TGTGCCAGCAGTTTAATACTAGCGGGAGGGCCGGGTAATGAGCAGTTCTTC	CASSLILAGGPGNEQFF
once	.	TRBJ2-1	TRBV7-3	TGTGCCAGCAGCCCCTGGACTACAGCTCCGCATGAGCAGTTCTTC	CASSPWTTAPHEQFF
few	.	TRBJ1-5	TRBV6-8	TGTGCCAGCAGACGGGCTCCGAAGCCTCAGCCCCAGCATTTT	CASRRAPKPQPQHF
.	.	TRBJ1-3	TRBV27	TGTGCCAGCAGTTTGCGAGGGGATCTGGGAAACACCATATATTTT	CASSLRGDLGNTIYF
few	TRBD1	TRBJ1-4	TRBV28	TGTGCCAGCACTGGCGGGACAGATAATGAAAAACTGTTTTTT	CASTGGTDNEKLFF
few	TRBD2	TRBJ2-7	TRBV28	TGTGCCAGCAGTGTGGGTTGGGCTAGCGGGAAGCCAGGTTACGAGCAGTACTTC	CASSVGWASGKPGYEQYF
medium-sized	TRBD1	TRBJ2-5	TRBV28	TGTGCCAGCAGTCCCGGACAGGGAAAGACCCAGTACTTC	CASSPGQGKTQYF
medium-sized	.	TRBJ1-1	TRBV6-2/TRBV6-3	TGTGCCAGCCAGATCGGAGGCCTCCAAAACACTGAAGCTTTCTTT	CASQIGGLQNTEAFF
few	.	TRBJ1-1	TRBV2	TGTGCCAGCAGAGAAAGACAGAACACTGAAGCTTTCTTT	CASRERQNTEAFF
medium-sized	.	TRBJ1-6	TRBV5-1	TGCGCCAGCAGCTTGGCCGGGCAGGCCTATAATTCACCCCTCCACTTT	CASSLAGQAYNSPLHF
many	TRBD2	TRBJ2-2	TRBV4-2	TGTGCCAGCAGCCAAGTTGGGACTAGCGGAACCGGGGAGCTGTTTTTT	CASSQVGTSGTGELFF
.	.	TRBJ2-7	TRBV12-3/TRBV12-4	TGTGCCAGCAGTGTGGATAGGTACGAGCAGTACTTC	CASSVDRYEQYF
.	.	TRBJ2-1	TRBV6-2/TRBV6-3	TGTGCCAGCAGTGTCATTAGGGGCAGGCTAACTGAGCAGTTCTTC	CASSVIRGRLTEQFF